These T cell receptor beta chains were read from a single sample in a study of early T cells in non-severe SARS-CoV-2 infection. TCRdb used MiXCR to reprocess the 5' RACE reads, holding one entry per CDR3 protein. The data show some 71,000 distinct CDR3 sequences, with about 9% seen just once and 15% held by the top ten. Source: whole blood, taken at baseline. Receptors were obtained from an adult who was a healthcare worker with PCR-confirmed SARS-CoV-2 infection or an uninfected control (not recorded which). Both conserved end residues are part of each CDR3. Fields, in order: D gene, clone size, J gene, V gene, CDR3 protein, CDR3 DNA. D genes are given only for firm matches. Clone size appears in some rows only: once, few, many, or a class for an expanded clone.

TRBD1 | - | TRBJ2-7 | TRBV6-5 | CASRRDRSVYEQYF | TGTGCCAGCAGGAGGGACAGGTCCGTTTACGAGCAGTACTTC
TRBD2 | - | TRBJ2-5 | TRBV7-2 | CASSLSGIGETQYF | TGTGCCAGCAGCCTTAGCGGGATAGGAGAGACCCAGTACTTC
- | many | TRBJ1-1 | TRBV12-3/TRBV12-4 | CASSLGPGAEAFF | TGTGCCAGCAGTTTAGGGCCCGGGGCTGAAGCTTTCTTT
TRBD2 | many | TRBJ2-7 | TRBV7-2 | CASSFGLAETYEQYF | TGTGCCAGCAGCTTTGGACTAGCGGAGACCTACGAGCAGTACTTC
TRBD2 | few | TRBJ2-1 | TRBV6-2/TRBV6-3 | CASTLLGGLAGSDEQFF | TGTGCCAGCACCCTCCTTGGTGGACTAGCGGGATCGGATGAGCAGTTCTTC
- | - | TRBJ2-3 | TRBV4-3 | CASSQGAVWERATDTQYF | TGCGCCAGCAGCCAAGGAGCTGTCTGGGAGCGGGCCACAGATACGCAGTATTTT
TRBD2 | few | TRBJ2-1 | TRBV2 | CASSENPPSGSGIYNEQFF | TGTGCCAGCAGTGAAAATCCCCCTAGCGGGAGCGGTATCTACAATGAGCAGTTCTTC
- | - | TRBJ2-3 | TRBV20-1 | CSATKQINTDTQYF | TGCAGTGCGACCAAACAGATTAACACAGATACGCAGTATTTT
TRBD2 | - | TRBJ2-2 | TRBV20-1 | CSARVGASGSWSTGELFF | TGCAGTGCTAGAGTAGGGGCTAGCGGGAGTTGGAGCACCGGGGAGCTGTTTTTT
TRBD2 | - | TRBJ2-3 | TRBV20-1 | CSARKPGTSKNSGYF | TGCAGTGCTCGGAAACCCGGGACTAGCAAAAACTCGGGGTATTTT